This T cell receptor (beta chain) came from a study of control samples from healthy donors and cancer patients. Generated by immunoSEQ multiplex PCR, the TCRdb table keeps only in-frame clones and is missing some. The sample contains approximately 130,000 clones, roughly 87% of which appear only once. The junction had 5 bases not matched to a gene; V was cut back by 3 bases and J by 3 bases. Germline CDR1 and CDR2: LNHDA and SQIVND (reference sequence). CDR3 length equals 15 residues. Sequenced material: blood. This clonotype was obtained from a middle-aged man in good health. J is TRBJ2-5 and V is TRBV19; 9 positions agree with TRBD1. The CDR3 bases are TGTGCCAGTAGTATTAAGGGGACAGGGAAAGAGACCCAGTACTTC. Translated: CASSIKGTGKETQYF. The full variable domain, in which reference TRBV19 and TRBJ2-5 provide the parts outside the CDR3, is DGGITQSPKYLFRKEGQNVTLSCEQNLNHDAMYWYRQDPGQGLRLIYYSQIVNDFQKGDIAEGYSVSREKKESFPLTVTSAQKNPTAFYLCASSIKGTGKETQYFGPGTRLLVL.